Presented here are 32 T cell receptor beta chains from one specimen sequenced in a study of shared clonotypes between healthy human individuals. Some clones are missing from TCRdb's copy, which holds only in-frame ones; the method was immunoSEQ multiplex PCR. The sample includes some 530,000 clones, approximately 82% of them seen just once. The specimen sequenced was PBMCs. The receptors were sampled from a woman between 40 and 55 years old in good health. Some clones in this sample may be carry-over from other donors' samples.

The chain carries TRBV7-2 and TRBJ2-7, with 7 bases that match TRBD1. The V and J ends lost 1 base and 3 bases, in that order; junction bases with no gene match: 12. This CDR3 is built from 17 residues. Germline CDR1 SGHTA, CDR2 FQGNSA. The CDR3 coding sequence is TGTGCCAGCAGCTTAGGGACAGGCCTCCAGGACAGCTACGAGCAGTACTTC. This encodes CASSLGTGLQDSYEQYF.

J is TRBJ2-5 and V is TRBV14; 10 bases align to TRBD1. Per germline, CDR1 SGHDN and CDR2 FVKESK. The CDR3 loop spans 19 amino acids. Trimming at V came to 2 bases and at J to 0 bases, leaving 12 bases not matched to a gene. CDR3 sequence: CASSQLRTGGFLNQETQYF. The DNA of the CDR3 is TGTGCCAGCAGCCAACTCCGGACAGGGGGATTCTTAAACCAAGAGACCCAGTACTTC. The entire variable domain, with the rest obtained from reference TRBV14 and TRBJ2-5, is as follows: EAGVTQFPSHSVIEKGQTVTLRCDPISGHDNLYWYRRVMGKEIKFLLHFVKESKQDESGMPNNRFLAERTGGTYSTLKVQPAELEDSGVYFCASSQLRTGGFLNQETQYFGPGTRLLVL.

This clone was seen more than once but under ten times. Different DNA sequences within this sample yield the same CDR3. This sequence joins TRBV7-9 and TRBJ2-7, with D unclear. The CDR3 runs 13 residues. Trimming removed 4 bases from V and 2 bases from J, with 9 bases in between. The germline V gene has CDR1 SEHNR and CDR2 FQNEAQ (reference sequence). CDR3 sequence: CASSYGPAYEQYF. CDR3 sequence (DNA): TGTGCCAGCAGCTACGGTCCCGCCTACGAGCAGTACTTC.

This chain joins TRBV9 and TRBJ2-7; TRBD1 agrees at 8 bases. This CDR3 is built from 15 residues. The germline gives CDR1 SGDLS, CDR2 YYNGEE. V lost 2 bases, J lost 2 bases, and 6 bases stayed unmatched. In DNA, the CDR3 is TGTGCCAGCAGCGTCTCGACAGGGGAGGCCTACGAGCAGTACTTC. This codes for CASSVSTGEAYEQYF.

This chain connects TRBV10-2 to TRBJ1-2; TRBD1 matches at 11 bases. Germline CDR1 is WSHSY and CDR2 is SAAADI. CDR3 length equals 14 residues. V shed 8 bases, J shed 3 bases, and the junction held 5 bases outside the gene matches. Here the CDR3 reads CASQPGQGDYGYTF. The CDR3 DNA reads as TGCGCCAGCCAACCGGGACAGGGGGACTATGGCTACACCTTC.

The chain combines TRBV19 with TRBJ2-7; TRBD2 matches at 12 bases. The J segment lost 6 bases and the V segment lost 3 bases, leaving 6 bases of the junction unmatched. Per the germline V gene, CDR1 is LNHDA and CDR2 is SQIVND (reference sequence). The CDR3 has 15 amino acids. The CDR3 region has the DNA TGTGCCAGTAGTATGCGTCGACTAGCGGGAGTCGAGCAGTACTTC. This gives the protein CASSMRRLAGVEQYF. The full variable domain, completed using reference TRBV19 and TRBJ2-7, is DGGITQSPKYLFRKEGQNVTLSCEQNLNHDAMYWYRQDPGQGLRLIYYSQIVNDFQKGDIAEGYSVSREKKESFPLTVTSAQKNPTAFYLCASSMRRLAGVEQYFGPGTRLTVT.

V is TRBV28 and J is TRBJ2-7, with 8 nucleotides matching TRBD2. The V and J ends lost 3 bases and 5 bases, in that order; junction bases with no gene match: 9. Germline-derived CDR1 and CDR2 are MDHEN and SYDVKM. This CDR3 comprises 15 residues. CDR3 in amino acids: CASSFQAGVTDEQYF. The CDR3 nucleotides read TGTGCCAGCAGTTTTCAAGCGGGAGTAACCGACGAGCAGTACTTC.

The chain carries TRBV19 and TRBJ1-2; D is perhaps TRBD1 (5 bases). Per germline, CDR1 LNHDA and CDR2 SQIVND (reference sequence). Trimming stripped 4 bases from V and 7 bases from J, with 19 bases between. The CDR3 contains 15 residues. CDR3 region: CASSTAWDGTGGYTF. CDR3 DNA sequence: TGTGCCAGTAGTACCGCTTGGGACGGTACGGGTGGCTACACCTTC.

This chain uses TRBV30 with TRBJ1-2; TRBD1 might be the D (6 bases). Per the germline V gene, CDR1 is GTSNPN and CDR2 is SVGIG (reference sequence). This CDR3 contains 14 residues. The V gene lost 3 bases and the J gene lost 5 bases, with 16 bases spanning the gap. CDR3: CAWRGGTAVYGYTF. In DNA form, the CDR3 reads TGTGCCTGGAGAGGGGGAACCGCTGTTTATGGCTACACCTTC.

This rearrangement joins TRBV6-6 to TRBJ2-5; possible D gene TRBD1, 5 bases. Per germline, CDR1 MNHNY and CDR2 SVGAGI (reference sequence). V was pared by 5 bases and J by 2 bases, with 6 bases between. CDR3 length: 12 residues. As DNA, the CDR3 is TGTGCCAGCAGTCCAGGGCAAGAGACCCAGTACTTC. It encodes CASSPGQETQYF.

Turning to this clone: Its ends do not fully match the called genes, so a read error is possible. The chain links TRBV7-7 to TRBJ2-5, with D possibly matching TRBD2 (5 bases). In germline, CDR1 is SSHAT, CDR2 FNYEAQ (reference sequence). This CDR3 region has 13 residues. CDR3 sequence: CASSLAPQETQYF. As DNA, the CDR3 is TGTGCTAGCAGCTTAGCGCCTCAGGAGACCCAGTACTTC.

The V call is TRBV9, the J call TRBJ2-3; D not certain. The CDR3 extends over 14 amino acids. The V gene's germline CDR1 is SGDLS and CDR2 YYNGEE. V lost 1 base and J 0 bases, leaving 6 bases between the germline ends. The CDR3 coding sequence is TGTGCCAGCAGCGTAAGCGAGAGCACAGATACGCAGTATTTT. Its translation: CASSVSESTDTQYF.

J is TRBJ2-7 and V is TRBV18; D assignment may be TRBD1 or TRBD2 (6 bases each). The V and J ends lost 3 bases and 4 bases respectively, with 16 bases between them. CDR3 size: 15 residues. Germline CDR1 is KGHSH and CDR2 is LQKENI. The CDR3 reads CASSPRDTSSYEQYF. For the CDR3, the DNA is TGTGCCAGCTCACCGCGGGACACTTCTTCTTACGAGCAGTACTTC. Full variable domain (remainder filled in from reference TRBV18 and TRBJ2-7): NAGVMQNPRHLVRRRGQEARLRCSPMKGHSHVYWYRQLPEEGLKFMVYLQKENIIDESGMPKERFSAEFPKEGPSILRIQQVVRGDSAAYFCASSPRDTSSYEQYFGPGTRLTVT.

The chain recombines TRBV18 with TRBJ2-3, with 9 positions matching TRBD2. The V segment lost 0 bases and the J segment 8 bases; nucleotides outside the gene matches: 9. This CDR3 is built from 16 residues. Germline lookup yields CDR1 KGHSH and CDR2 LQKENI. CDR3 region: CASSPPLAGGRGTQYF. DNA for the CDR3: TGTGCCAGCTCACCACCGTTGGCGGGAGGGCGAGGTACGCAGTATTTT.

The V gene is TRBV25-1, the J gene TRBJ1-6; TRBD1 is a possible D gene (6 bases). The CDR3 length is 14 residues. Trimming took off 6 bases at V and 6 bases at J, with 12 bases between the two ends. CDR1 is MGHDK, CDR2 SYGVNS, per germline. The CDR3 DNA follows: TGTGCCAGCAGGGGGAACAGGGCTAATTCACCCCTCCACTTT. Its translation: CASRGNRANSPLHF.

The CDR3 region is CASSFDRDQPQHF. CDR3 nucleotides: TGTGCCAGCAGCTTCGACCGGGATCAGCCCCAGCATTTT. This chain links TRBV11-2 with TRBJ1-5; D call uncertain. Trimming cost V 3 bases and J 5 bases, with 8 bases left between them. Looked up from germline, CDR1 is SGHAT and CDR2 is FQNNGV. The CDR3 is 13 amino acids. The full variable domain, with the rest looked up from reference TRBV11-2 and TRBJ1-5, is EAGVAQSPRYKIIEKRQSVAFWCNPISGHATLYWYQQILGQGPKLLIQFQNNGVVDDSQLPKDRFSAERLKGVDSTLKIQPAKLEDSAVYLCASSFDRDQPQHFGDGTRLSIL.

CDR3 sequence (DNA): TGTGCCAGCAGCTTGGAGGGGGGGACGGATGAAAAACTGTTTTTT. It specifies CASSLEGGTDEKLFF. V usage is TRBV5-8 and J usage is TRBJ1-4, with D perhaps matching TRBD1 (6 bases). With 0 bases removed from V and 6 bases from J, the gap between germline ends came to 12 bases. The germline CDR1 and CDR2 sequences are SGHTS and YDEGEE. CDR3 length: 15 amino acids.

The rearrangement links TRBV15 to TRBJ2-7; 12 bases align to TRBD2. The CDR3 has 18 residues. Trimming removed 0 bases from V and 5 bases from J; junction bases left unmatched: 11. CDR1 is LNHNV, CDR2 YYDKDF, per germline (reference sequence). CDR3 nucleotide sequence: TGTGCCACCAGCAGAGATCTCCTAGCGGGAGGGCCAACCGACGAGCAGTACTTC. Translation gives CATSRDLLAGGPTDEQYF.

The sample holds many counts of this clone. The genes are TRBV15 and TRBJ2-2; no clear D gene. Trimming cost V 1 base and J 7 bases, with 10 bases left between them. The germline V gene encodes CDR1 LNHNV and CDR2 YYDKDF (reference sequence). The CDR3 covers 14 residues. As DNA, the CDR3 is TGTGCCACCAGCAGAGTATCGGAAAACGGGGAGCTGTTTTTT. Its translation: CATSRVSENGELFF.

This clone was seen only a few times. This chain links TRBV14 with TRBJ2-7; D gene unclear. Germline CDR1 SGHDN, CDR2 FVKESK. This CDR3 region has 12 residues. Trimming removed 1 base from V and 3 bases from J, with 4 bases in between. The DNA of the CDR3 is TGTGCCAGCAGCCAAGGCAGCTACGAGCAGTACTTC. This codes for CASSQGSYEQYF.

This sequence joins TRBV25-1 and TRBJ2-7, with TRBD1 matching over 10 bases. From germline, CDR1 is MGHDK and CDR2 SYGVNS. Trimming at V came to 10 bases and at J to 0 bases, leaving 18 bases not matched to a gene. This CDR3 spans 18 amino acids. The CDR3 coding sequence is TGTGCCACTCATAGGGACAGGGGAAGGTCGGAGAGCTCCTACGAGCAGTACTTC. It is translated as CATHRDRGRSESSYEQYF.

This clone appeared a few times. The rearrangement uses TRBV6-6 and TRBJ1-1; the D gene is possibly TRBD1 (5 bases). The V gene's germline CDR1 is MNHNY and CDR2 SVGAGI (reference sequence). This CDR3 spans 12 amino acids. The V gene lost 5 bases and the J gene lost 11 bases, with 15 bases spanning the gap. This CDR3 is CASSDEGIRAFF. CDR3 DNA: TGTGCCAGCAGTGACGAGGGGATTCGGGCTTTCTTT.

The chain combines TRBV2 with TRBJ2-2; either TRBD1 or TRBD2 may supply D (5 bases each). With 1 base removed from V and 2 bases from J, the gap between germline ends came to 11 bases. Germline values: CDR1 SNHLY, CDR2 FYNNEI. The CDR3 length is 16 residues. CDR3 DNA: TGTGCCAGCAGTGAAGGGGACGGGTTAAACACCGGGGAGCTGTTTTTT. Protein sequence: CASSEGDGLNTGELFF. The whole variable domain, filled in from reference TRBV2 and TRBJ2-2, reads EPEVTQTPSHQVTQMGQEVILRCVPISNHLYFYWYRQILGQKVEFLVSFYNNEISEKSEIFDDQFSVERPDGSNFTLKIRSTKLEDSAMYFCASSEGDGLNTGELFFGEGSRLTVL.

The rearrangement uses TRBV28 and TRBJ1-4; D gene unclear. Between the trimmed V and J ends, which lost 7 bases and 7 bases, there was a span of 16 bases. There are 14 residues in the CDR3. CDR1 MDHEN and CDR2 SYDVKM come from the germline V gene. The CDR3 reads CASINEGGSEKLFF. In DNA form, the CDR3 reads TGTGCCAGCATTAATGAGGGAGGGAGTGAAAAACTGTTTTTT.

This clone was seen ten or more times. The chain links TRBV7-9 to TRBJ2-5; 8 bases are shared with TRBD2. The germline V gene has CDR1 SEHNR and CDR2 FQNEAQ (reference sequence). Unmatched junction bases numbered 11, after V lost 5 bases and J lost 6 bases. There are 15 residues in the CDR3. For the CDR3, the DNA is TGTGCCAGCAGCAAACTAGCGGACGTTATAAAGACCCAGTACTTC. Translating gives CASSKLADVIKTQYF.

This clone showed up many times. The gene calls are TRBV27 and TRBJ2-2; 7 nucleotides match TRBD1. V lost 7 bases and J lost 5; bases outside the gene matches: 10. Germline V gene lookup returns CDR1 MNHEY and CDR2 SMNVEV (reference sequence). The length of the CDR3 is 15 residues. CDR3 region: CASNLRGPRTGELFF. The CDR3, as DNA: TGTGCCAGCAACCTGAGGGGGCCTCGAACCGGGGAGCTGTTTTTT.

The chain uses TRBV15 and TRBJ1-2; possible D gene TRBD1, 5 bases. CDR1 is LNHNV, CDR2 YYDKDF, per germline (reference sequence). CDR3 length: 12 amino acids. Trimming removed 3 bases at V and 4 bases at J, with 6 bases between. DNA for the CDR3: TGTGCCACCAGCAGTGGGACCTATGGCTACACCTTC. It codes for CATSSGTYGYTF.

The chain carries TRBV6-1 and TRBJ2-1; 9 nucleotides align to TRBD1. The germline CDR1 and CDR2 sequences are MNHNS and SASEGT. V dropped 6 bases and J dropped 3; count of bases not matched to a gene: 6. This CDR3 has 15 residues. Here the CDR3 reads CASRGQGGDYNEQFF. The CDR3 DNA sequence: TGTGCCAGCAGGGGACAGGGTGGGGACTACAATGAGCAGTTCTTC.

Concerning this clone itself: An end of the junction differs from the germline gene, which may be a read error. The rearrangement links TRBV2 to TRBJ1-4, with D unclear. The CDR3 is 11 amino acids. Germline V gene data show CDR1 as SNHLY and CDR2 as FYNNEI. In DNA, the CDR3 is TGTGCCAGCAGTTTCGAGGGCCCCAACCAGTTT. This translates into CASSFEGPNQF.

The table lists this clone with a count of one. The chain links TRBV28 to TRBJ2-1; D might be TRBD2 (5 bases). The CDR3 runs to 17 residues. The germline V and J ends were trimmed by 2 bases and 0 bases, with 14 bases remaining between them. CDR1 and CDR2 (germline): MDHEN, SYDVKM. This chain's CDR3 is CASSLPTSTSSYNEQFF. The CDR3 DNA reads TGTGCCAGCAGTTTACCAACTAGTACATCCTCCTACAATGAGCAGTTCTTC.

A word on this clone: This CDR3 is also generated by other DNA sequences in the sample. This chain links TRBV6-6 with TRBJ2-7, with TRBD2 as a possible D gene (6 bases). The length of the CDR3 is 14 residues. Germline V gives CDR1 MNHNY, CDR2 SVGAGI (reference sequence). The ends were cut back, 2 bases at V and 0 bases at J, with 8 bases in the middle. The chain's CDR3 is CASSYPGSSYEQYF. CDR3 DNA: TGTGCCAGCAGTTACCCCGGGAGCTCCTACGAGCAGTACTTC.

This clone was detected once. This sequence joins TRBV5-4 and TRBJ2-1, with D perhaps given as TRBD1 or TRBD2 (5 bases each). The germline V gene encodes CDR1 SGHNT and CDR2 YYREEE (reference sequence). Trimming shortened V by 0 bases and J by 5 bases, and 9 bases separated the two germline ends. The CDR3 is 14 residues long. CDR3 sequence: CASSLGGANNEQFF. In nucleotides, the CDR3 is TGTGCCAGCAGCTTGGGAGGGGCTAACAATGAGCAGTTCTTC.